A single sample is the source of the 13 T cell receptor beta chains below, sequenced in a study of blood T cells in healthy people across ages. Using a J-beta primer mix together with a sample-barcoded 5' primer, a second PCR was run for roughly 7 to 11 cycles. TCRdb itself ran the 5' RACE reads through MiXCR, one entry per CDR3 protein. Counted here are about 1,500,000 distinct CDR3 sequences, 28% occurring once; the ten biggest clones make up about 7.7%. The sample comprised blood. The receptors shown here come from a woman between 25 and 40 years old in good health.

This clonotype was seen a handful of times. The V gene is TRBV27, the J gene TRBJ1-5; D is undetermined. The V and J ends lost 5 bases and 6 bases respectively, with 17 bases between them. In germline, CDR1 is MNHEY, CDR2 SMNVEV (reference sequence). The CDR3 length is 15 residues. The CDR3 spells CASSLGNPVGQPQHF. CDR3 nucleotide sequence: TGTGCCAGCAGTCTCGGGAATCCCGTGGGTCAGCCCCAGCATTTT.

This chain uses TRBV5-1 with TRBJ2-1; D uncertain. V lost 3 bases and J lost 10, with 11 bases in between. Germline assignment: CDR1 SGHRS and CDR2 YFSETQ. CDR3 length: 12 residues. The DNA for the CDR3 is TGCGCCAGCAGCTCCCAAGGAGAAGAGCAGTTCTTC. It translates to CASSSQGEEQFF.

The chain is built from TRBV7-7 and TRBJ2-5, with D possibly matching TRBD2 (6 bases). There are 15 residues in the CDR3. The germline V and J ends were trimmed by 5 bases and 3 bases, with 16 bases remaining between them. Germline V gene sequence: CDR1 SSHAT, CDR2 FNYEAQ (reference sequence). The CDR3 sequence: CASSESGGSEETQYF. The CDR3 DNA reads as TGTGCCAGCAGCGAGTCTGGGGGGTCGGAAGAGACCCAGTACTTC.

J is TRBJ2-7 and V is TRBV10-3, with D perhaps matching TRBD1 (5 bases). Germline loops: CDR1 ENHRY, CDR2 SYGVKD. V lost 0 bases, J lost 2 bases, and 14 bases lay in between. The CDR3 extends over 16 amino acids. CDR3 sequence reads: CAISESKQVQTYEQYF. The CDR3, as DNA: TGTGCCATCAGTGAGTCGAAACAGGTGCAGACCTACGAGCAGTACTTC.

This clonotype occurred many times. The V and J genes are TRBV2 and TRBJ1-2; TRBD1 aligns across 9 bases. Germline values: CDR1 SNHLY, CDR2 FYNNEI. Losses at the gene ends were 4 bases for V and 6 bases for J; bases not matched to a gene: 12. CDR3 length equals 16 residues. The CDR3 sequence: CASSVRLSGTGNGYTF. The CDR3 DNA follows: TGTGCCAGCAGTGTACGGTTGTCCGGGACAGGGAATGGCTACACCTTC.

This clonotype was observed a few times. The chain employs TRBV12-3 or TRBV12-4 and TRBJ1-1; tentative D call: TRBD1 (5 bases). Trimming took 8 bases from V and 7 from J, leaving 11 bases between them. The CDR3 length is 11 residues. The CDR3 protein is CASEPGGEAFF. The CDR3, as DNA: TGTGCCAGCGAGCCCGGGGGTGAAGCTTTCTTT.

There are a few counts of this clonotype. V usage is TRBV7-9 and J usage is TRBJ2-3; perhaps TRBD1 as D (6 bases). This CDR3 has 13 residues. Trimming left V 4 bases short and J 6 bases short, with 11 bases between. CDR1 and CDR2 from the germline V gene are SEHNR and FQNEAQ (reference sequence). The DNA for the CDR3 is TGTGCCAGCAGCTGGGGGCCCGGCGATACGCAGTATTTT. It is translated as CASSWGPGDTQYF.

This clonotype has only a few counts. V gene TRBV3-1 combines with J gene TRBJ1-1, with TRBD1 as a possible D gene (6 bases). Germline-derived CDR1 and CDR2 are LGHDT and YNNKEL (reference sequence). The V gene lost 5 bases and the J gene lost 1 base, with 14 bases spanning the gap. The CDR3 covers 15 residues. DNA for the CDR3: TGTGCCAGCAGCGTCTCAGGGGAAGCGAACACTGAAGCTTTCTTT. It translates to CASSVSGEANTEAFF.

V is TRBV12-5 and J is TRBJ2-7; D possibly uses TRBD1 or TRBD2 (5 bases each). CDR1 LGHNT and CDR2 FRNRAP come from the germline V gene. The CDR3 runs 14 residues. The CDR3 DNA sequence: TGTGTTCGTGGTATAGCAGACAGCGGCTACGAGCAGTACTTC. It specifies CVRGIADSGYEQYF.

V gene TRBV7-2 combines with J gene TRBJ2-2; D ambiguous. V lost 0 bases and J lost 5, with 7 bases in between. Germline CDR1 and CDR2: SGHTA and FQGNSA. The CDR3 spans 14 residues. CDR3: CASSLAGRTGELFF. The CDR3 bases are TGTGCCAGCAGCTTAGCCGGGCGTACCGGGGAGCTGTTTTTT.

This clonotype was recorded many times. The chain uses TRBV6-5 and TRBJ2-1; D unresolved. Trimming left V 0 bases short and J 0 bases short, with 9 bases between. CDR1 and CDR2 from the germline V gene are MNHEY and SVGAGI. This CDR3 region has 16 residues. CDR3 nucleotide sequence: TGTGCCAGCAGTTACTCGAAGCTAAGCTCCTACAATGAGCAGTTCTTC. This sequence encodes CASSYSKLSSYNEQFF.

The J gene is TRBJ2-1, the V gene TRBV20-1; 7 positions match TRBD1. V shed 5 bases and J 6 bases; nucleotides not matched to a gene: 10. Germline V gives CDR1 DFQATT, CDR2 SNEGSKA (reference sequence). CDR3 size: 14 residues. The DNA for the CDR3 is TGCAGTGCTCTCAGACAGGGAAAACTCAATGAGCAGTTCTTC. Translating gives CSALRQGKLNEQFF.

The CDR3 spells CAISAQDSNYEQYF. The CDR3, as DNA: TGTGCCATCAGTGCTCAGGATTCAAACTACGAGCAGTACTTC. This chain connects TRBV10-3 to TRBJ2-7; no clear D gene. Germline CDR1 reads ENHRY; CDR2 reads SYGVKD. The CDR3 extends over 14 amino acids. Trimming shortened V by 4 bases and J by 3 bases, and 13 bases separated the two germline ends.